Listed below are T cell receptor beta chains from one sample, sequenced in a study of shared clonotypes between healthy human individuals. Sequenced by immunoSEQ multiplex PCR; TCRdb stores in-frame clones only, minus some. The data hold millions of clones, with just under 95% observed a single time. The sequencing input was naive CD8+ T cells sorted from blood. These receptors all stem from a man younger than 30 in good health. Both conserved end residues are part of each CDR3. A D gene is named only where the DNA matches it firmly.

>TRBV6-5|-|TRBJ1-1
CASSYFGAGNTEAFF
TGTGCCAGCAGTTACTTCGGGGCAGGCAACACTGAAGCTTTCTTT
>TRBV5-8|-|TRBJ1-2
CASSLAYRVSNYGYTF
TGTGCCAGCAGCTTGGCCTACAGGGTCTCTAACTATGGCTACACCTTC
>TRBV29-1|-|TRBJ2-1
CSVDIEGVNEQFF
TGCAGCGTTGATATTGAGGGAGTAAATGAGCAGTTCTTC
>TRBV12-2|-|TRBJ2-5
CASRLVLLQETQYF
TGTGCAAGTCGCTTAGTTCTCCTCCAAGAGACCCAGTACTTC
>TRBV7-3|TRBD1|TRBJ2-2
CASRYDRDRAGELFF
TGTGCCAGCAGATATGACCGGGACAGGGCCGGGGAGCTGTTTTTT
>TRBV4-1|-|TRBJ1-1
CASSQSRGPSTEAFF
TGCGCCAGCAGCCAAAGCCGGGGGCCGAGCACTGAAGCTTTCTTT
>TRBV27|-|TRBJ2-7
CASSSRPGMVYEQYF
TGTGCCAGCAGTTCCCGACCGGGGATGGTCTACGAGCAGTACTTC
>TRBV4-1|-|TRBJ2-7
CASSQPGTPSYEQYF
TGCGCCAGCAGCCAACCCGGGACTCCATCCTACGAGCAGTACTTC
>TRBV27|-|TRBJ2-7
CASSFGGLSSYEQYF
TGTGCCAGCAGTTTTGGGGGCCTGAGCTCCTACGAGCAGTACTTC
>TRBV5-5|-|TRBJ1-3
CASSLDGFSGNTIYF
TGTGCCAGCAGCTTGGACGGCTTTTCTGGAAACACCATATATTTT
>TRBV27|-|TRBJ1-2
CASWESSGDGYTF
TGTGCCAGCTGGGAGTCGAGTGGGGATGGCTACACCTTC
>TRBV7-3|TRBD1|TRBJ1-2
CASSLTGGDGYTF
TGTGCCAGCAGTCTAACAGGGGGTGATGGCTACACCTTC
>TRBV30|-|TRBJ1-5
CAWSVDRTNLHYSNQPQHF
TGTGCCTGGAGCGTGGACCGAACGAACCTACATTATAGCAATCAGCCCCAGCATTTT
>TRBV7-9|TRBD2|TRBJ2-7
CASSSSGLLQYEQYF
TGTGCCAGCAGCTCTAGCGGGTTACTCCAATACGAGCAGTACTTC
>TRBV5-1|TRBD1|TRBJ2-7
CASSQGQGLSYEQYF
TGCGCCAGCAGCCAGGGACAGGGTTTAAGCTACGAGCAGTACTTC
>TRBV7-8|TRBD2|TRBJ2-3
CASSLALAGADFSTDTQYF
TGTGCCAGCAGCTTAGCGCTAGCGGGGGCAGACTTTAGCACAGATACGCAGTATTTT